Listed here are 14 T cell receptor beta chains from one sample, sequenced in a study of molecular identifiers for immune sequencing clone quantification. TCRdb used MiXCR to reprocess the PCR reads, holding one entry per CDR3 protein. The repertoire includes over 600,000 distinct CDR3 sequences, about 20% of them detected once, and roughly 0.9% sits in the top ten. Sequencing was carried out using naive CD8+ T cells from blood, with Jurkat cell RNA spiked in. Noted subset: FACS-sorted CD8+CD4-CCR7+CD45RA+ naive T cells. The receptors derive from a human donor in good health. Some libraries in this study had Jurkat cell RNA spiked in.

This clonotype has ten or more counts. The CDR3 DNA reads as TGTGCCAGCAGTTTGGTGCAGGCTTCACCCCTCCACTTT. Protein product: CASSLVQASPLHF. This chain joins TRBV27 and TRBJ1-6; D uncertain. This CDR3 region has 13 residues. Looked up from germline, CDR1 is MNHEY and CDR2 is SMNVEV (reference sequence). V gave up 3 bases and J gave up 9 bases, with 9 bases separating them.

This clonotype has a count of ten or more. This chain links TRBV6-6 with TRBJ2-7; no firm D call. V was cut by 0 bases and J by 5 bases, with 14 bases left in between. Germline V gives CDR1 MNHNY, CDR2 SVGAGI (reference sequence). The length of the CDR3 is 15 residues. The CDR3 is CASSYSPGRFDEQYF. CDR3 DNA: TGTGCCAGCAGTTACTCGCCCGGCAGGTTTGACGAGCAGTACTTC.

This clonotype was recorded at least ten times. This chain uses TRBV7-9 with TRBJ1-1, with 9 bases matching TRBD1. V dropped 5 bases and J dropped 1; count of bases not matched to a gene: 5. Germline assignment: CDR1 SEHNR and CDR2 FQNEAQ (reference sequence). The CDR3 runs 15 residues. CDR3 residues: CASSAPGQGNTEAFF. In nucleotides, the CDR3 is TGTGCCAGCAGCGCCCCGGGACAGGGGAACACTGAAGCTTTCTTT.

Many counts were recorded for this clonotype. The V call is TRBV6-5, the J call TRBJ2-3, with 7 positions matching TRBD2. This CDR3 is 17 amino acids long. The trim removed 0 bases at V and 8 bases at J, leaving 14 bases unmatched. CDR1 MNHEY and CDR2 SVGAGI come from the germline V gene. CDR3 sequence: CASSYSLAEIPRGTQYF. For the CDR3, the DNA is TGTGCCAGCAGTTACTCTCTAGCGGAGATACCCCGCGGTACGCAGTATTTT.

This clonotype was observed at least ten times. The chain recombines TRBV3-1 with TRBJ2-7, with 7 bases identical to TRBD1. V shed 5 bases and J 4 bases; nucleotides not matched to a gene: 11. Germline loops: CDR1 LGHDT, CDR2 YNNKEL (reference sequence). This CDR3 has 15 amino acids. The CDR3 sequence is CASSARDSPRYEQYF. The CDR3 DNA is TGTGCCAGCAGCGCCCGGGACAGCCCCAGGTACGAGCAGTACTTC.

This clonotype was observed at least ten times. The gene calls are TRBV12-3 or TRBV12-4 and TRBJ1-4, with D uncertain. The CDR3 extends over 14 amino acids. The V end lost 3 bases, the J end lost 7 bases, and 12 bases lay between the germline ends. CDR3 sequence: CASSFEVTREKLFF. Written as DNA, the CDR3 is TGTGCCAGCAGTTTTGAGGTTACTCGTGAAAAACTGTTTTTT.

This clonotype was detected only a few times. The J gene is TRBJ2-7, the V gene TRBV27; 7 bases are shared with TRBD1. The CDR3 totals 16 residues. V gave up 0 bases and J gave up 2 bases; unmatched junction bases: 7. Looked up from germline, CDR1 is MNHEY and CDR2 is SMNVEV (reference sequence). In DNA form, the CDR3 reads TGTGCCAGCAGTTTATCTGGACAGGATATAGCCTACGAGCAGTACTTC. Translated, it gives CASSLSGQDIAYEQYF.

This clonotype was observed a few times. CDR3 DNA: TGCGCCAGCAGTGCCCCTTCGACAGGGAGCATTGAAAAACTGTTTTTT. Amino acids: CASSAPSTGSIEKLFF. The J gene is TRBJ1-4, the V gene TRBV10-1; 7 bases fit TRBD1. In germline, CDR1 is WNHNN, CDR2 SYGVQD (reference sequence). V was pared by 4 bases and J by 7 bases, with 12 bases of the junction left unmatched. The CDR3 totals 16 residues.

The J gene is TRBJ1-4, the V gene TRBV30; TRBD1 is a possible D gene (5 bases). Germline CDR1 and CDR2: GTSNPN and SVGIG (reference sequence). V was shortened by 0 bases and J by 5 bases, with 13 bases between the two germline ends. The CDR3 consists of 15 residues. The CDR3 region is CAWSVGMGGNEKLFF. The CDR3 DNA follows: TGTGCCTGGAGTGTCGGCATGGGGGGGAATGAAAAACTGTTTTTT.

V is TRBV19 and J is TRBJ1-2, with 12 bases aligning to TRBD1. The CDR3 runs to 16 residues. V lost 6 bases and J lost 0; bases outside the gene matches: 5. Germline CDR1 LNHDA, CDR2 SQIVND (reference sequence). Written as DNA, the CDR3 is TGTGCCAGTAGCCGGGACAGGGGGCGATCTAACTATGGCTACACCTTC. Protein product: CASSRDRGRSNYGYTF. The full variable domain, rest sourced from reference TRBV19 and TRBJ1-2, is DGGITQSPKYLFRKEGQNVTLSCEQNLNHDAMYWYRQDPGQGLRLIYYSQIVNDFQKGDIAEGYSVSREKKESFPLTVTSAQKNPTAFYLCASSRDRGRSNYGYTFGSGTRLTVV.

About this clonotype itself: With a much larger clone just one base away, this may be a read error. The rearrangement joins TRBV28 to TRBJ2-7; 8 nucleotides agree with TRBD2. CDR3 length: 14 residues. Germline values: CDR1 MDHEN, CDR2 SYDVKM. V shed 8 bases and J 3 bases; nucleotides not matched to a gene: 9. CDR3 residues: CASGQAGARYEQYF. CDR3 coding DNA: TGTGCCAGCGGTCAAGCGGGAGCTCGCTACGAGCAGTACTTC.

The chain couples TRBV6-6 to TRBJ2-1, with 11 positions matching TRBD2. The J segment lost 5 bases and the V segment lost 5 bases, leaving 11 bases of the junction unmatched. CDR3 length equals 17 residues. Germline CDR1 MNHNY, CDR2 SVGAGI (reference sequence). The CDR3: CASSQSWTSGPDNEQFF. The CDR3 coding sequence is TGTGCCAGCAGTCAATCATGGACTAGCGGGCCCGACAATGAGCAGTTCTTC.

At least ten counts were recorded for this clonotype. The J gene is TRBJ1-1, the V gene TRBV28, with TRBD1 matching 8 bases. Germline V gene sequence: CDR1 MDHEN, CDR2 SYDVKM. The CDR3 covers 15 residues. J gave up 4 bases and V 3 bases, and 7 bases lay outside the gene matches. The CDR3 sequence: CASSFRTGSSTEAFF. The CDR3 DNA reads as TGTGCCAGCAGTTTTAGGACAGGGTCTAGCACTGAAGCTTTCTTT.

This clonotype appeared many times. The chain is built from TRBV7-9 and TRBJ2-3; 10 bases agree with TRBD2. Losses at the gene ends were 5 bases for V and 3 bases for J; bases not matched to a gene: 5. This CDR3 is built from 15 residues. The V gene's germline CDR1 is SEHNR and CDR2 FQNEAQ (reference sequence). CDR3 sequence reads: CASSPPGLATDTQYF. The CDR3 DNA sequence: TGTGCCAGCAGCCCCCCGGGACTAGCGACAGATACGCAGTATTTT.